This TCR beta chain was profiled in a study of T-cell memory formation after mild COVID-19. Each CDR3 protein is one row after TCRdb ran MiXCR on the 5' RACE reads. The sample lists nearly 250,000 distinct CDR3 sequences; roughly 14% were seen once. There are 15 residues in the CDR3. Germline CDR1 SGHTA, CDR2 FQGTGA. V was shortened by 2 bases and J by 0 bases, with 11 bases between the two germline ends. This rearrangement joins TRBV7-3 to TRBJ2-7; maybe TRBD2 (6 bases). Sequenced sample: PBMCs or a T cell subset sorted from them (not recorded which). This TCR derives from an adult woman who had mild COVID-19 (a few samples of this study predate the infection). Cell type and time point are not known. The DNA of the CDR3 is TGTGCCAGCAGCTTAGGGGGACTTTACTCCTACGAGCAGTACTTC. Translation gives CASSLGGLYSYEQYF.